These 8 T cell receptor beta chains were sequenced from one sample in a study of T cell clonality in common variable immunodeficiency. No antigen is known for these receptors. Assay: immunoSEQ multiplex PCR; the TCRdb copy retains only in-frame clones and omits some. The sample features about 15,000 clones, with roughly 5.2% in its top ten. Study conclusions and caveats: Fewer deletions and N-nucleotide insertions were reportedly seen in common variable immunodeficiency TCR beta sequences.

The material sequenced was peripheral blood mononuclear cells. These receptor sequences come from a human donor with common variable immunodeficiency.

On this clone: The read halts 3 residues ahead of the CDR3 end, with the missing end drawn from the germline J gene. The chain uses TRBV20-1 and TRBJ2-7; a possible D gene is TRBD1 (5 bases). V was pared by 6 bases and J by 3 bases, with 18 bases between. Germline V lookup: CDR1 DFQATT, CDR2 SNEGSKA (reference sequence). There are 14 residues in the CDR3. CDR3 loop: CSATSRKGNYEQYF. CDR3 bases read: TGCAGTGCAACGTCGCGAAAGGGGAACTACGAG.

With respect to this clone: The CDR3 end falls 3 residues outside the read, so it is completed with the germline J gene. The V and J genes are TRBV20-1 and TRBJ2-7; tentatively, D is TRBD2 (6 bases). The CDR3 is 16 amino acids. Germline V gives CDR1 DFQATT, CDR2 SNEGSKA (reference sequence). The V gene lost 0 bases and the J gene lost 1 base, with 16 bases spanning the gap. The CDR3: CSARDSGGLGSYEQYF. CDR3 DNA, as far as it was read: TGCAGTGCTAGAGATAGCGGCGGCTTGGGTTCCTACGAG.

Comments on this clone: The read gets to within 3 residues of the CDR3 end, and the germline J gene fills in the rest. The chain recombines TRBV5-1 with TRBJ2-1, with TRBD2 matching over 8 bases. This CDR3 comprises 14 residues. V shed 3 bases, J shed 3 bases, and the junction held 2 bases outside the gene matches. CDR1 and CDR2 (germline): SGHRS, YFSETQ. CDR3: CASSSSGSYNEQFF. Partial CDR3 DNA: TGCGCCAGCAGCTCCAGCGGGAGCTACAATGAG.

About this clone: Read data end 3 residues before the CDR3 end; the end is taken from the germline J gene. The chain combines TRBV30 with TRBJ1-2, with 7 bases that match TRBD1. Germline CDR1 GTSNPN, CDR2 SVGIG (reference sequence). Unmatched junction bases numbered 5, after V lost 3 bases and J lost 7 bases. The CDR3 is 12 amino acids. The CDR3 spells CAWRTGFVGYTF. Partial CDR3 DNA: TGTGCCTGGAGGACAGGGTTTGTTGGC.

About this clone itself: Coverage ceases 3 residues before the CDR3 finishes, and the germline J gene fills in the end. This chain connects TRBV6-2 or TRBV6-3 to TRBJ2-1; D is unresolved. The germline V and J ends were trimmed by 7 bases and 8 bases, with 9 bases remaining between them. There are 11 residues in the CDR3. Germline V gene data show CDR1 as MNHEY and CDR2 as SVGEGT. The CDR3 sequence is CASKRLDEQFF. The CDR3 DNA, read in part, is TGTGCCAGCAAGCGATTAGATGAG.

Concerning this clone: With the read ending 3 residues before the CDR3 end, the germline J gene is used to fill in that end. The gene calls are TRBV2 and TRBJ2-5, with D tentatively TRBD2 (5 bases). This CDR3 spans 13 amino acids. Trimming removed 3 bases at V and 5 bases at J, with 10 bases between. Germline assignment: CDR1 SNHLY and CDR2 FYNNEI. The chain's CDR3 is CASSEDPGETQYF. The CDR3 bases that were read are TGTGCCAGCAGTGAGGACCCGGGGGAGACC.

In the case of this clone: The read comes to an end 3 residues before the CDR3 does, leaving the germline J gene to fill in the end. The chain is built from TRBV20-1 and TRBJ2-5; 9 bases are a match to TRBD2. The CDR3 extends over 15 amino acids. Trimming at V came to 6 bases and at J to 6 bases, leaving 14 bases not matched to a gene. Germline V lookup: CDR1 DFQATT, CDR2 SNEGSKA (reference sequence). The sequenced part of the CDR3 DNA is TGCAGTGCCTCGGCGGCTAGCGGGGATCGGCAGACC. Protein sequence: CSASAASGDRQT. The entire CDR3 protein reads CSASAASGDRQTQYF.

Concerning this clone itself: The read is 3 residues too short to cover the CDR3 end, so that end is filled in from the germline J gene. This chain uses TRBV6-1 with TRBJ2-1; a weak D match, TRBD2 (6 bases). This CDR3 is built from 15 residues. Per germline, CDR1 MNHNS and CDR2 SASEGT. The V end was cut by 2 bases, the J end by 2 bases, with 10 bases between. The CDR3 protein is CASSELGGPYNEQFF. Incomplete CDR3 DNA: TGTGCCAGCAGTGAATTGGGGGGACCCTACAATGAG.